The T cell receptor beta chain under discussion was sequenced for a study of blood T cell repertoires in COVID-19. Study-level information: T cells, B-cell-depleted T cells, or PBMCs provided the cDNA or gDNA that served as material.

Libraries were prepared by immunoSEQ multiplex PCR; TCRdb keeps only in-frame clonotypes and omits some of them. Here the sample spans more than 300,000 clones, 88% being singletons. Germline V gene sequence: CDR1 SGDLS, CDR2 YYNGEE. The CDR3 covers 16 residues. V was clipped by 3 bases and J by 5 bases; unmatched bases: 8. Recruitment covered about two dozen US areas and drew participants whose ages spanned roughly 18 to 95 years. Two negative PCRs, clearance, or symptom resolution had been documented for recovered Cohort 3 donors. The chain combines TRBV9 with TRBJ2-5; 12 bases are shared with TRBD2. The sequencing input was PBMCs or T cells enriched from blood (not recorded which). This receptor was taken from a woman aged 18 to 35 who had recovered from COVID-19. The CDR3 nucleotides read TGTGCCAGCAGCGCCCTACTAGCGGGGGGCGTCGAGACCCAGTACTTC. Protein sequence: CASSALLAGGVETQYF.